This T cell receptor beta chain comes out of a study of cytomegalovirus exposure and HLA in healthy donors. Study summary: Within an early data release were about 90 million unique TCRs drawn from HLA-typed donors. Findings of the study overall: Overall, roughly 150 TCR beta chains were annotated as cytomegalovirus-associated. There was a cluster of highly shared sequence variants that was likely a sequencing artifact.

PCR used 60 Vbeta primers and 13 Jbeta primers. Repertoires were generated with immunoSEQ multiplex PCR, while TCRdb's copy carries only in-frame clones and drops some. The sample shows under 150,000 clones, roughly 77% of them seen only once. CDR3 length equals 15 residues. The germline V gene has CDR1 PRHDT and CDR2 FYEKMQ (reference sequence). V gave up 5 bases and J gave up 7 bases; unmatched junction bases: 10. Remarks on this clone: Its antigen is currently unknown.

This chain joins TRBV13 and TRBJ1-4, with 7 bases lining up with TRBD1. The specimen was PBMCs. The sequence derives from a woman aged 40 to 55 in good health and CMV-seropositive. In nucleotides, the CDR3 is TGTGCCAGCAGCCGACAAGGGGGCACGCTTGAAAAACTGTTTTTT. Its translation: CASSRQGGTLEKLFF.